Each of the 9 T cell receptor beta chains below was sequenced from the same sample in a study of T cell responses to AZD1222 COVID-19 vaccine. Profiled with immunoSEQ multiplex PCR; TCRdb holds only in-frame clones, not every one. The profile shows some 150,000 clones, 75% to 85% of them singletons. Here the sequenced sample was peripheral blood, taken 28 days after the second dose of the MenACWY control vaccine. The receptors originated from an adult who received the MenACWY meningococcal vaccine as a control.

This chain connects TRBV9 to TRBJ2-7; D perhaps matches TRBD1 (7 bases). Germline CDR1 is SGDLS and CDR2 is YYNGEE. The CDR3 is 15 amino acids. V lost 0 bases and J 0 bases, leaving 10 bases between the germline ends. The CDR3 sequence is CASSVGGDSSYEQYF. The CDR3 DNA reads TGTGCCAGCAGCGTAGGGGGGGACAGCTCCTACGAGCAGTACTTC.

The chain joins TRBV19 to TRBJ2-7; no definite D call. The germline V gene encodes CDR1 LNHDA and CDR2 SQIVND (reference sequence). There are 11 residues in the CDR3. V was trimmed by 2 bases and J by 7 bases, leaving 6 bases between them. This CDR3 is CASSIREEQYV. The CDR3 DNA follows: TGTGCCAGTAGTATAAGAGAAGAGCAGTACGTC.

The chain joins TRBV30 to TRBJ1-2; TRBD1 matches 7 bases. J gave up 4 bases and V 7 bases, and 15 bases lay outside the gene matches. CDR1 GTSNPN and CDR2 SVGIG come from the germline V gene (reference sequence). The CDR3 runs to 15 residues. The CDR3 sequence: CASGGRPGGLYGYTF. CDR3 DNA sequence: TGTGCCTCCGGTGGGAGGCCAGGGGGACTCTATGGCTACACCTTC.

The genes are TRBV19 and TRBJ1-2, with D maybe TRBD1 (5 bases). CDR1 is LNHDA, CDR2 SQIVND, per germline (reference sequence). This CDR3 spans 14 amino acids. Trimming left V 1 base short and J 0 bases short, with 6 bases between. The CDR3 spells CASSIGGANYGYTF. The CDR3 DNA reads TGTGCCAGTAGTATAGGGGGGGCTAACTATGGCTACACCTTC.

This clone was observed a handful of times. The CDR3 region is CASSPQAGGLTDTQYF. The CDR3 bases are TGTGCCAGCAGCCCCCAGGCGGGAGGCCTCACAGATACGCAGTATTTT. The chain combines TRBV7-3 with TRBJ2-3; 8 bases map to TRBD2. V shed 5 bases and J 2 bases; nucleotides not matched to a gene: 9. This CDR3 has 16 amino acids. From germline, CDR1 is SGHTA and CDR2 FQGTGA.

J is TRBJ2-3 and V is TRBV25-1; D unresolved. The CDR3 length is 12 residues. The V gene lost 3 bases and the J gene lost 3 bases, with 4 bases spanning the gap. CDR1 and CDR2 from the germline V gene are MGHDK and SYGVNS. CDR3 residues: CASSERTDTQYF. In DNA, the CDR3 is TGTGCCAGCAGTGAGAGGACAGATACGCAGTATTTT.

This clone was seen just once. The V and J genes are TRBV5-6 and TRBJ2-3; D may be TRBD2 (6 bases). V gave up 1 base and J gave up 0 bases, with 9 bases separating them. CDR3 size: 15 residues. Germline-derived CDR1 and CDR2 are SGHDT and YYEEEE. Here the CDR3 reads CASSLLGGSTDTQYF. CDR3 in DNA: TGTGCCAGCAGCTTGTTGGGGGGAAGCACAGATACGCAGTATTTT. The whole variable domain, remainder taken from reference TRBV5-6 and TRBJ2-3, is DAGVTQSPTHLIKTRGQQVTLRCSPKSGHDTVSWYQQALGQGPQFIFQYYEEEERQRGNFPDRFSGHQFPNYSSELNVNALLLGDSALYLCASSLLGGSTDTQYFGPGTRLTVL.

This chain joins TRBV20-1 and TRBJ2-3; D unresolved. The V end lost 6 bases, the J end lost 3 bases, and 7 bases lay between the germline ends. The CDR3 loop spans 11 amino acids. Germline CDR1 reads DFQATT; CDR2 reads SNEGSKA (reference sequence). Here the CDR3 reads CSARRTDTQYF. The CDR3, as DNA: TGCAGTGCCCGCCGAACAGATACGCAGTATTTT.

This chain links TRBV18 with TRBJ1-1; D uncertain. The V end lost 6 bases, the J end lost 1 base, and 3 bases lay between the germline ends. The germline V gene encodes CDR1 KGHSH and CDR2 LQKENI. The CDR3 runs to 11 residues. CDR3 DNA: TGTGCCAGCTCGCCGAACACTGAAGCTTTCTTT. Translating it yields CASSPNTEAFF.